The 17 T cell receptor beta chains below were found in one sample sequenced in a study of blood T cell repertoires in COVID-19. The method was immunoSEQ multiplex PCR; TCRdb's version includes in-frame clones alone and lacks a portion of them. The table includes 200,000 to 250,000 clones, around 82% detected once. The sequenced sample was peripheral blood. These receptors originate from a human donor in a cohort sampled during active COVID-19.

This chain joins TRBV5-1 and TRBJ2-1, with TRBD2 matching 14 bases. CDR1 and CDR2 from the germline V gene are SGHRS and YFSETQ. This CDR3 contains 15 residues. The J segment lost 9 bases and the V segment lost 4 bases, leaving 6 bases of the junction unmatched. DNA for the CDR3: TGCGCCAGCAGCCCCTCCGGGACTAGCGGGAGTGAGCAGTTCTTC. It is translated as CASSPSGTSGSEQFF.

This clone occurred many times. This rearrangement joins TRBV6-2 or TRBV6-3 to TRBJ2-7; TRBD1 aligns across 10 bases. The trim removed 5 bases at V and 3 bases at J, leaving 10 bases unmatched. Looked up from germline, CDR1 is MNHEY and CDR2 is SVGEGT. The CDR3 totals 16 residues. CDR3 nucleotides: TGTGCCAGCAGTCGACTCGGACAGGGGGAACACTACGAGCAGTACTTC. Translation: CASSRLGQGEHYEQYF.

This rearrangement joins TRBV19 to TRBJ1-5; 7 bases line up with TRBD1. The V segment lost 1 base and the J segment 0 bases; nucleotides outside the gene matches: 6. The CDR3 is 17 amino acids. CDR1 LNHDA and CDR2 SQIVND come from the germline V gene (reference sequence). The DNA of the CDR3 is TGTGCCAGTAGTATAGCGGGACAGCTGTCTAGCAATCAGCCCCAGCATTTT. Protein: CASSIAGQLSSNQPQHF.

The chain couples TRBV28 to TRBJ1-3; D uncertain. V shed 5 bases and J shed 0 bases, with 11 bases lying between them. Germline values: CDR1 MDHEN, CDR2 SYDVKM. The CDR3 runs to 15 residues. Written as DNA, the CDR3 is TGTGCCAGCAGTACCTACCCCTCCTCTGGAAACACCATATATTTT. Translation: CASSTYPSSGNTIYF. Full variable domain (rest looked up from reference TRBV28 and TRBJ1-3): DVKVTQSSRYLVKRTGEKVFLECVQDMDHENMFWYRQDPGLGLRLIYFSYDVKMKEKGDIPEGYSVSREKKERFSLILESASTNQTSMYLCASSTYPSSGNTIYFGEGSWLTVV.

The chain recombines TRBV9 with TRBJ2-3, with a tentative D call TRBD2 (7 bases). V lost 3 bases and J lost 6, with 20 bases in between. This CDR3 has 16 amino acids. Looked up from germline, CDR1 is SGDLS and CDR2 is YYNGEE. The CDR3 nucleotides are TGTGCCAGCAGCGGGCCCGGCGGGGGCAGGATGGATACGCAGTATTTT. Encoded protein: CASSGPGGGRMDTQYF.

This clone was seen a handful of times. The rearrangement joins TRBV3-1 (or the pseudogene TRBV3-2) to TRBJ2-7; D perhaps matches TRBD2 (6 bases). CDR1 and CDR2 from the germline V gene are LGHDT and YNNKEL (reference sequence). The CDR3 consists of 15 residues. V was cut by 4 bases and J by 2 bases, with 15 bases left in between. The CDR3 DNA reads TGTGCCAGCAGCCGTGGCGGGACGGTCACCTACGAGCAGTACTTC. As protein: CASSRGGTVTYEQYF.

This chain joins TRBV7-3 and TRBJ2-1, with TRBD2 matching 13 bases. The germline V gene encodes CDR1 SGHTA and CDR2 FQGTGA. This CDR3 comprises 18 residues. With 4 bases clipped from V and 2 bases from J, the junction kept 8 bases outside the gene matches. CDR3 nucleotides: TGTGCCAGCAGCTCCCGAGGGACTAGCGGGGATCCCTACAATGAGCAGTTCTTC. Its translation: CASSSRGTSGDPYNEQFF.

The V call is TRBV2, the J call TRBJ2-3; D call uncertain. Looked up from germline, CDR1 is SNHLY and CDR2 is FYNNEI. V was pared by 0 bases and J by 7 bases, with 5 bases between. This CDR3 has 12 amino acids. The CDR3 region has the DNA TGTGCCAGCAGTGAAGCGCGGAATACGCAGTATTTT. This codes for CASSEARNTQYF.

The rearrangement uses TRBV28 and TRBJ1-1, with TRBD1 matching over 10 bases. The CDR3 runs to 15 residues. With V trimmed by 2 bases and J by 3 bases, 3 bases remained unmatched. Germline CDR1 MDHEN, CDR2 SYDVKM. The CDR3 here is CASSLVDRGDTEAFF. In DNA form, the CDR3 reads TGTGCCAGCAGTTTAGTGGACAGGGGGGACACTGAAGCTTTCTTT.

The rearrangement joins TRBV7-6 to TRBJ2-5; a possible D gene is TRBD2 (5 bases). The germline V gene has CDR1 SGHVS and CDR2 FNYEAQ. V was cut by 8 bases and J by 2 bases, with 21 bases left in between. The CDR3 covers 16 residues. The CDR3 nucleotides are TGTGCCAGCGCAACTCGATTTCGGGGTGGTCAAGAGACCCAGTACTTC. It specifies CASATRFRGGQETQYF.

The chain uses TRBV19 and TRBJ2-7; 10 nucleotides match TRBD1. CDR1 and CDR2 from the germline V gene are LNHDA and SQIVND (reference sequence). The CDR3 totals 15 residues. V dropped 3 bases and J dropped 3; count of bases not matched to a gene: 5. CDR3 sequence: CASSMAGTGVYEQYF. The CDR3 DNA reads as TGTGCCAGTAGTATGGCTGGGACAGGGGTCTACGAGCAGTACTTC.

This chain uses TRBV29-1 with TRBJ1-2; the D is unclear. Germline V gene data show CDR1 as SQVTM and CDR2 as ANQGSEA. This CDR3 has 12 residues. V lost 4 bases, J lost 3 bases, and 9 bases lay in between. CDR3 sequence reads: CSVVRAHYGYTF. The CDR3 bases are TGCAGCGTTGTGAGGGCCCACTATGGCTACACCTTC. The full variable domain, rest sourced from reference TRBV29-1 and TRBJ1-2, is SAVISQKPSRDICQRGTSLTIQCQVDSQVTMMFWYRQQPGQSLTLIATANQGSEATYESGFVIDKFPISRPNLTFSTLTVSNMSPEDSSIYLCSVVRAHYGYTFGSGTRLTVV.

As concerns this clone: This may arise from a read error, as a much more abundant clone is one base away. The chain joins TRBV24-1 to TRBJ2-2; weak D call: TRBD1 (6 bases). This CDR3 has 18 residues. CDR1 is KGHDR and CDR2 is SFDVKD in the germline V gene. The CDR3 DNA reads as TGTACCACCAGTGATTTCGGAGCGGTGGGACAGAACACCGGGGAGCTGTTTTTT. Amino acid sequence: CTTSDFGAVGQNTGELFF.

The table lists this clone with a count of one. V usage is TRBV19 and J usage is TRBJ1-2; a possible D gene is TRBD1 (6 bases). Germline V CDR1 and CDR2: LNHDA, SQIVND (reference sequence). Trimming shortened V by 5 bases and J by 4 bases, and 17 bases separated the two germline ends. The CDR3 consists of 15 residues. The CDR3 sequence: CASSSHRVYSYGYTF. As DNA, the CDR3 is TGTGCCAGTAGTTCACACAGGGTTTATAGCTATGGCTACACCTTC.

The genes are TRBV7-3 and TRBJ1-3; weak D call: TRBD1 (5 bases). Deletions cut 2 bases from V and 2 bases from J, with 10 bases between. Germline V gives CDR1 SGHTA, CDR2 FQGTGA. This CDR3 comprises 15 residues. The CDR3 DNA reads TGTGCCAGCAGCTTATGGGGCAGGGCTGGAAACACCATATATTTT. This translates into CASSLWGRAGNTIYF.

The rearrangement links TRBV10-3 to TRBJ2-2, with a tentative D call TRBD1 (5 bases). Germline CDR1 is ENHRY and CDR2 is SYGVKD. With 8 bases removed from V and 6 bases from J, the gap between germline ends came to 16 bases. The CDR3 is made up of 14 amino acids. CDR3 in amino acids: CAIGSQGSAGELFF. The CDR3, as DNA: TGTGCCATCGGATCCCAGGGTTCGGCCGGGGAGCTGTTTTTT.

The V and J genes are TRBV9 and TRBJ1-4; 7 nucleotides match TRBD1. CDR3 length equals 16 residues. The V gene end was trimmed by 3 bases and the J gene end by 3 bases; junction bases not matched to a gene: 8. Looked up from germline, CDR1 is SGDLS and CDR2 is YYNGEE. The DNA for the CDR3 is TGTGCCAGCAGCGCGGCGCCAGGGGGATCTAATGAAAAACTGTTTTTT. Residues: CASSAAPGGSNEKLFF.